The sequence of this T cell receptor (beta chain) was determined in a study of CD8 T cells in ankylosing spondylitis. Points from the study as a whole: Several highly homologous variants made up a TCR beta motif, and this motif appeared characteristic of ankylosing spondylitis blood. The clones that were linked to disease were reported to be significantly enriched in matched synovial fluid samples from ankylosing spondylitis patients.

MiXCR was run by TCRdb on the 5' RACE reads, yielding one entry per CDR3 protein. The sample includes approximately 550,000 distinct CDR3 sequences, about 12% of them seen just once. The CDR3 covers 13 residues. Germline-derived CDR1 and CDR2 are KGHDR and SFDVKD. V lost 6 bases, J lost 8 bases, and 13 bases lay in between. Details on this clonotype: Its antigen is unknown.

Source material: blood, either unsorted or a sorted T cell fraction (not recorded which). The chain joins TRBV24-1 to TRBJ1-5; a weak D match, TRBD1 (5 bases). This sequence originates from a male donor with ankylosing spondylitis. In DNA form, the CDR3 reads TGTGCCACCAGTTACGGTTGGGGCGAGCCCCAGCATTTT. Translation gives CATSYGWGEPQHF.